These T cell receptor beta chains were read from a single sample in a study of cytomegalovirus exposure and HLA in healthy donors. Measured with immunoSEQ multiplex PCR; TCRdb has only the in-frame clones, and not every one. The data hold some 130,000 clones, with nearly 90% observed a single time. Specimen: PBMCs. The receptors were gathered from a woman between 18 and 29 years old in good health and CMV-seronegative. Both conserved end residues are trimmed from each CDR3. Fields, in order: J gene, clone size, V gene, CDR3 protein. Clone size appears in some rows only: once, few, many, or a class for an expanded clone.

>TRBJ2-7|once|TRBV9
ASSVSGQGLDEQY
>TRBJ1-4|NA|TRBV5-4
ASSSDFGTGWAANEKLF
>TRBJ2-2|NA|TRBV10-3
AISPSTGTGNTGELF
>TRBJ2-1|NA|TRBV29-1
SVGNRVNEQF
>TRBJ2-7|NA|TRBV15
ATSRDRLAGARYEQY
>TRBJ1-2|few|TRBV7-8
ASSLGPKYGYT
>TRBJ1-1|NA|TRBV5-4
ASSLDSLNTEAF
>TRBJ1-1|NA|TRBV18
ASSPGGNTEAF
>TRBJ1-5|once|TRBV21-1
ASSKVNSGCGNQPQH
>TRBJ2-1|NA|TRBV5-1
ASSRGGGAGNEQF
>TRBJ1-2|NA|TRBV27
ASSLWGSNYGYT
>TRBJ1-5|NA|TRBV20-1
SARDRALQH
>TRBJ1-5|NA|TRBV29-1
SEGQPQH
>TRBJ2-2|NA|TRBV4-1
ASSQKGSGASTGELF
>TRBJ1-2|NA|TRBV10-3
AISEPKTGDGYGYT
>TRBJ2-2|NA|TRBV13
ASSHGTGPSVGTGELF
>TRBJ1-2|once|TRBV27
ASSLSAGANYGYT